The 23 T cell receptor beta chains in this list originate from one sample, sequenced in a study of blood T cell repertoires in COVID-19. The assay was immunoSEQ multiplex PCR, and TCRdb's table has in-frame clones only and misses some. The sample lists 300,000 to 450,000 clones, 75% to 90% seen once, with about 3.6% in the top ten. Material: peripheral blood. These TCRs come from a woman in her late teens or twenties with acute or convalescent COVID-19.

The V call is TRBV24-1, the J call TRBJ2-1; the match to TRBD1 covers 7 bases. V was pared by 3 bases and J by 10 bases, with 11 bases of the junction left unmatched. Germline CDR1 KGHDR, CDR2 SFDVKD. The CDR3 consists of 15 residues. CDR3 sequence: CATSDTSRGPGEQFF. CDR3 coding DNA: TGTGCCACCAGTGATACCTCTAGGGGGCCGGGGGAGCAGTTCTTC.

This chain links TRBV7-8 with TRBJ1-5; no clear D gene. The V and J ends lost 3 bases and 2 bases respectively, with 8 bases between them. Germline CDR1 reads SGHVS; CDR2 reads FQNEAQ. The CDR3 has 14 amino acids. The CDR3 reads CASSFSVGNQPQHF. The CDR3 DNA reads TGTGCCAGCAGCTTTTCGGTCGGCAATCAGCCCCAGCATTTT.

Only one count was recorded for this clone. This sequence joins TRBV6-5 and TRBJ2-5; tentative D call: TRBD1 (6 bases). Trimming took 6 bases from V and 5 from J, leaving 19 bases between them. Germline assignment: CDR1 MNHEY and CDR2 SVGAGI. This CDR3 contains 15 residues. This chain's CDR3 is CASSQQGDGPETQYF. CDR3 bases: TGTGCCAGCAGCCAACAGGGAGACGGCCCCGAGACCCAGTACTTC.

This clone was seen a few times. V usage is TRBV2 and J usage is TRBJ1-1; TRBD1 is a possible D gene (5 bases). V was clipped by 1 base and J by 5 bases, with 14 bases between them. The CDR3 runs to 15 residues. Germline lookup yields CDR1 SNHLY and CDR2 FYNNEI. The CDR3 nucleotides are TGTGCCAGCAGTGAAGTTCGGGGGACGGGAACTGAAGCTTTCTTT. Protein sequence: CASSEVRGTGTEAFF.

The chain uses TRBV4-2 and TRBJ1-5; D unclear. The CDR3 loop spans 13 amino acids. Germline V gene data show CDR1 as LGHNA and CDR2 as YNFKEQ. V lost 0 bases and J lost 4, with 4 bases in between. CDR3 coding DNA: TGTGCCAGCAGCCAAGAGAGGAATCAGCCCCAGCATTTT. The encoded protein is CASSQERNQPQHF.

This chain links TRBV9 with TRBJ2-7; D might be TRBD2 (6 bases). The V end was cut by 0 bases, the J end by 4 bases, with 14 bases between. The CDR3 contains 15 residues. Germline V gives CDR1 SGDLS, CDR2 YYNGEE. In DNA, the CDR3 is TGTGCCAGCAGCGTAGAAGGCAGCGGGCTATACGAGCAGTACTTC. It specifies CASSVEGSGLYEQYF.

This chain uses TRBV7-9 with TRBJ1-2; 8 bases are a match to TRBD1. CDR1 SEHNR and CDR2 FQNEAQ come from the germline V gene (reference sequence). The CDR3 is 16 amino acids. V lost 5 bases to trimming and J lost 7 bases; unmatched junction nucleotides: 15. CDR3 region: CASSPAGGGRGPGYTF. For the CDR3, the DNA is TGTGCCAGCAGCCCAGCCGGGGGCGGCAGGGGGCCTGGCTACACCTTC.

The chain links TRBV7-3 to TRBJ1-6, with TRBD1 matching over 7 bases. With V trimmed by 2 bases and J by 9 bases, 7 bases remained unmatched. The CDR3 loop spans 15 amino acids. Germline loops: CDR1 SGHTA, CDR2 FQGTGA. This CDR3 is CASSLEGADFSPLHF. For the CDR3, the DNA is TGTGCCAGCAGCTTAGAGGGGGCAGATTTTTCACCCCTCCACTTT.

The chain has TRBV21-1 and TRBJ1-6. TRBV21-1 is a pseudogene locus. This CDR3 region has 14 residues. CDR3 sequence reads: CASNLFLDNSPLHF. The CDR3 nucleotides read TGTGCCAGCAACTTATTCTTGGATAATTCACCCCTCCACTTT.

V gene TRBV2 combines with J gene TRBJ2-5; D is perhaps TRBD2 (5 bases). V lost 3 bases to trimming and J lost 5 bases, with 13 bases between them. Germline V lookup: CDR1 SNHLY, CDR2 FYNNEI. The CDR3 contains 14 residues. The chain's CDR3 is CASSDVASPETQYF. CDR3 coding DNA: TGTGCCAGCAGTGATGTAGCTAGCCCGGAGACCCAGTACTTC.

This clone has only one observation. The chain is built from TRBV4-2 and TRBJ2-1; possibly TRBD2 for D (5 bases). Trimming pared 4 bases from V and 7 bases from J, leaving 11 bases between. Germline V gene sequence: CDR1 LGHNA, CDR2 YNFKEQ. There are 13 residues in the CDR3. CDR3 sequence: CASSPLDRNEQFF. The CDR3 DNA reads TGTGCCAGCAGCCCACTAGATCGGAATGAGCAGTTCTTC.

The chain uses TRBV28 and TRBJ1-2, with D maybe TRBD1 (5 bases). With 8 bases removed from V and 8 bases from J, the gap between germline ends came to 15 bases. CDR3 length: 12 amino acids. Looked up from germline, CDR1 is MDHEN and CDR2 is SYDVKM. The CDR3: CASAQDVEGYTF. The CDR3 DNA sequence: TGTGCCAGCGCACAGGATGTTGAGGGCTACACCTTC.

V usage is TRBV7-9 and J usage is TRBJ2-7; a weak D match, TRBD2 (6 bases). V lost 5 bases and J 3 bases, leaving 17 bases between the germline ends. The CDR3 runs 15 residues. Germline V CDR1 and CDR2: SEHNR, FQNEAQ (reference sequence). CDR3: CASSPLEVADYEQYF. CDR3 DNA sequence: TGTGCCAGCAGCCCACTAGAGGTAGCGGACTACGAGCAGTACTTC.

The genes are TRBV7-9 and TRBJ1-2; D is perhaps TRBD1 (6 bases). Germline V gene data show CDR1 as SEHNR and CDR2 as FQNEAQ (reference sequence). Trimming cost V 1 base and J 1 base, with 7 bases left between them. The CDR3 is 14 amino acids. Written as DNA, the CDR3 is TGTGCCAGCAGCTTAGACAGGGTTAACTATGGCTACACCTTC. Its protein is CASSLDRVNYGYTF.

As for this clone: This CDR3 is also generated by other DNA sequences in the sample. J is TRBJ1-2 and V is TRBV9; 8 positions agree with TRBD1. Per germline, CDR1 SGDLS and CDR2 YYNGEE. J lost 5 bases, V lost 5 bases, and 2 bases had no gene match. There are 12 residues in the CDR3. The CDR3 is CASRTGEYGYTF. The CDR3 coding sequence is TGTGCCAGCAGGACAGGGGAGTATGGCTACACCTTC.

The chain carries TRBV7-3 and TRBJ2-3; D call uncertain. Germline V gene lookup returns CDR1 SGHTA and CDR2 FQGTGA. The CDR3 is 15 amino acids. V lost 1 base, J lost 3 bases, and 11 bases lay in between. Here the CDR3 reads CASSLSGLTTDTQYF. Here the CDR3 DNA reads TGTGCCAGCAGCTTAAGCGGCCTTACGACAGATACGCAGTATTTT. Full variable domain (outside the CDR3, taken from reference TRBV7-3 and TRBJ2-3): GAGVSQTPSNKVTEKGKYVELRCDPISGHTALYWYRQSLGQGPEFLIYFQGTGAADDSGLPNDRFFAVRPEGSVSTLKIQRTERGDSAVYLCASSLSGLTTDTQYFGPGTRLTVL.

V gene TRBV5-4 combines with J gene TRBJ2-5; 13 nucleotides match TRBD2. J gave up 4 bases and V 4 bases, and 7 bases lay outside the gene matches. This CDR3 comprises 16 residues. Germline CDR1 SGHNT, CDR2 YYREEE (reference sequence). The CDR3 DNA reads TGTGCCAGCAGCCCTCGGACTAGCGGGAGAGGAGAGACCCAGTACTTC. Its protein product is CASSPRTSGRGETQYF.

The J gene is TRBJ2-2, the V gene TRBV2; 15 nucleotides align to TRBD2. From germline, CDR1 is SNHLY and CDR2 FYNNEI. The CDR3 loop spans 14 amino acids. V lost 8 bases to trimming and J lost 6 bases; unmatched junction nucleotides: 1. CDR3 region: CASGLAGGPGELFF. The CDR3 nucleotides read TGTGCCAGCGGACTAGCGGGGGGGCCCGGGGAGCTGTTTTTT.

The gene calls are TRBV2 and TRBJ2-1; 12 positions match TRBD2. The germline V gene has CDR1 SNHLY and CDR2 FYNNEI. The CDR3 runs to 15 residues. Losses at the gene ends were 5 bases for V and 7 bases for J; bases not matched to a gene: 6. The CDR3 region has the DNA TGTGCCAGCAGTACTAGCGGGGGGACGGGGAATGAGCAGTTCTTC. The encoded protein is CASSTSGGTGNEQFF.

The chain joins TRBV19 to TRBJ1-5; D unresolved. This CDR3 comprises 15 residues. Trimming removed 7 bases at V and 6 bases at J, with 19 bases between. From germline, CDR1 is LNHDA and CDR2 SQIVND (reference sequence). The CDR3 sequence: CASNDRPGMGQPQHF. As DNA, the CDR3 is TGTGCCAGTAACGACCGGCCGGGGATGGGTCAGCCCCAGCATTTT.

This clone has only one observation. V usage is TRBV9 and J usage is TRBJ1-1, with TRBD1 matching over 11 bases. The CDR3 sequence is 15 residues long. Germline V gene lookup returns CDR1 SGDLS and CDR2 YYNGEE. V gave up 4 bases and J gave up 5 bases; unmatched junction bases: 7. CDR3 residues: CASSSSRDRGTEAFF. CDR3 nucleotide sequence: TGTGCCAGCAGCTCGTCCCGGGACAGGGGGACTGAAGCTTTCTTT.

The chain joins TRBV10-2 to TRBJ1-2, with TRBD1 matching over 7 bases. The CDR3 extends over 15 amino acids. CDR1 and CDR2 (germline): WSHSY, SAAADI. J lost 1 base, V lost 7 bases, and 9 bases had no gene match. CDR3 in DNA: TGCGCCAGCAATGGACAGGACATCAATAACTATGGCTACACCTTC. It specifies CASNGQDINNYGYTF.

V gene TRBV3-1 (or the pseudogene TRBV3-2) combines with J gene TRBJ1-3; D may be TRBD1 (6 bases). Germline V gene data show CDR1 as LGHDT and CDR2 as YNNKEL (reference sequence). The CDR3 extends over 15 amino acids. V was shortened by 5 bases and J by 2 bases, with 13 bases between the two germline ends. The CDR3 nucleotides are TGTGCCAGCAGCGAGGCGGGGGCCGCTGGAAACACCATATATTTT. It codes for CASSEAGAAGNTIYF.